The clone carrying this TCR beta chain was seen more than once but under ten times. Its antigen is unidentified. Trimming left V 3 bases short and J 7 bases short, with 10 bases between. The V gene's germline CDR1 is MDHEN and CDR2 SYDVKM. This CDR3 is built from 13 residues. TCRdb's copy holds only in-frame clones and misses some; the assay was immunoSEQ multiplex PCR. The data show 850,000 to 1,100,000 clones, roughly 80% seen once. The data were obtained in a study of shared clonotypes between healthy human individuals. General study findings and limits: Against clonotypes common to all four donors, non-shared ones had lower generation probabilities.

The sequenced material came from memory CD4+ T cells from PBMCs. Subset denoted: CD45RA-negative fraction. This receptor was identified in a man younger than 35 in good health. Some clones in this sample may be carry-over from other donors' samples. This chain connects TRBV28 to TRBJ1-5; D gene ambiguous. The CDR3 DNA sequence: TGTGCCAGCAGTTTTCCAGTACTCCAGCCCCAGCATTTT. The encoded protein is CASSFPVLQPQHF. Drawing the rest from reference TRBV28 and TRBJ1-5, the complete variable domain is DVKVTQSSRYLVKRTGEKVFLECVQDMDHENMFWYRQDPGLGLRLIYFSYDVKMKEKGDIPEGYSVSREKKERFSLILESASTNQTSMYLCASSFPVLQPQHFGDGTRLSIL.